What follows are 28 T cell receptor beta chains derived from one specimen sequenced in a study of blood T cell repertoires in COVID-19. The repertoire was sequenced with immunoSEQ multiplex PCR; TCRdb's copy has only in-frame clones and lacks some. The profile covers approximately 210,000 clones, with around 90% appearing a single time and around 1.2% taken by the ten largest. The specimen was peripheral blood. The receptor source for this set is a man aged 25-45 years with acute or convalescent COVID-19.

The genes are TRBV6-5 and TRBJ2-1; no reliable D call. V lost 11 bases to trimming and J lost 4 bases, with 12 bases between them. This CDR3 spans 12 amino acids. CDR1 is MNHEY, CDR2 SVGAGI, per germline. The CDR3 sequence is CAAASGYNEQFF. CDR3 nucleotides: TGTGCCGCGGCATCCGGGTACAATGAGCAGTTCTTC.

The CDR3 DNA reads TGTGCCAGCAGTGAAGGGACAGACTATGGCTACACCTTC. This gives the protein CASSEGTDYGYTF. J is TRBJ1-2 and V is TRBV25-1; 7 bases map to TRBD1. The junction had 0 bases not matched to a gene; V was cut back by 2 bases and J by 3 bases. The CDR3 has 13 amino acids. Germline lookup yields CDR1 MGHDK and CDR2 SYGVNS.

This clone was counted a single time. The chain combines TRBV5-1 with TRBJ1-3; no reliable D call. The CDR3 covers 17 residues. Germline assignment: CDR1 SGHRS and CDR2 YFSETQ. V was cut by 4 bases and J by 0 bases, with 17 bases left in between. The CDR3 protein is CASSPQSGYGSGNTIYF. The CDR3, as DNA: TGCGCCAGCAGCCCACAAAGCGGATACGGCTCTGGAAACACCATATATTTT.

The chain carries TRBV6-2 or TRBV6-3 and TRBJ2-3; 12 nucleotides align to TRBD2. V lost 5 bases, J lost 0 bases, and 9 bases stayed unmatched. The CDR3 is 18 residues long. CDR1 is MNHEY, CDR2 SVGEGT, per germline. The CDR3 sequence: CASSNAGLAGISTDTQYF. The CDR3 DNA reads TGTGCCAGCAGTAACGCAGGACTAGCGGGGATAAGCACAGATACGCAGTATTTT.

The chain combines TRBV27 with TRBJ1-2; D is uncertain. The CDR3 covers 13 residues. Germline V lookup: CDR1 MNHEY, CDR2 SMNVEV (reference sequence). The V gene lost 5 bases and the J gene lost 8 bases, with 15 bases spanning the gap. Here the CDR3 DNA reads TGTGCCAGCAGTCTAAACCAGGCTGGAGGCTACACCTTC. Its translation: CASSLNQAGGYTF.

A single count supports this clone. The CDR3 reads CASSLSLTRPTDTQYF. CDR3 nucleotides: TGTGCCAGCAGTTTATCTCTAACTAGGCCCACAGATACGCAGTATTTT. The rearrangement links TRBV27 to TRBJ2-3; weak D call: TRBD2 (5 bases). CDR1 is MNHEY and CDR2 is SMNVEV in the germline V gene (reference sequence). The CDR3 has 16 residues. V dropped 0 bases and J dropped 2 bases, with 12 bases sitting between them.

This clone was picked up one time. The gene calls are TRBV5-1 and TRBJ1-1; D ambiguous. The CDR3 length is 15 residues. Germline V gives CDR1 SGHRS, CDR2 YFSETQ. V was clipped by 7 bases and J by 4 bases, with 20 bases between them. The CDR3 spells CASSTTSFVGTEAFF. CDR3 DNA sequence: TGCGCCAGCTCGACTACCTCGTTTGTAGGCACTGAAGCTTTCTTT. The whole variable domain, remainder taken from reference TRBV5-1 and TRBJ1-1, is KAGVTQTPRYLIKTRGQQVTLSCSPISGHRSVSWYQQTPGQGLQFLFEYFSETQRNKGNFPGRFSGRQFSNSRSEMNVSTLELGDSALYLCASSTTSFVGTEAFFGQGTRLTVV.

This chain joins TRBV11-2 and TRBJ2-1; D gene uncertain. There are 14 residues in the CDR3. Deletions cut 0 bases from V and 5 bases from J, with 8 bases between. Germline values: CDR1 SGHAT, CDR2 FQNNGV. The CDR3 spells CASSLEGSHNEQFF. The CDR3 DNA is TGTGCCAGCAGCTTAGAGGGCAGTCACAATGAGCAGTTCTTC.

The DNA for the CDR3 is TGTGCCAGCAGCTCCCCCCGGGGAGCGGGGGGTAGGAATGAGCAGTTCTTC. Its protein is CASSSPRGAGGRNEQFF. V usage is TRBV7-2 and J usage is TRBJ2-1; TRBD2 matches 9 bases. V shed 4 bases and J 7 bases; nucleotides not matched to a gene: 14. Per germline, CDR1 SGHTA and CDR2 FQGNSA. The CDR3 loop spans 17 amino acids.

The chain recombines TRBV2 with TRBJ1-1; possible D gene TRBD1, 6 bases. The CDR3 consists of 14 residues. Trimming took off 2 bases at V and 7 bases at J, with 14 bases between the two ends. The germline CDR1 and CDR2 sequences are SNHLY and FYNNEI. As DNA, the CDR3 is TGTGCCAGCAGTGAAACCCGGACAGAGCGTGAAGCTTTCTTT. It specifies CASSETRTEREAFF.

The rearrangement links TRBV18 to TRBJ1-5, with D tentatively TRBD1 (6 bases). V dropped 1 base and J dropped 2 bases, with 15 bases sitting between them. This CDR3 region has 17 residues. CDR1 is KGHSH and CDR2 is LQKENI in the germline V gene. The CDR3 nucleotides are TGTGCCAGCTCACCACTGGGGGGGCTGGGGGGCAATCAGCCCCAGCATTTT. It translates to CASSPLGGLGGNQPQHF. The full variable domain, rest sourced from reference TRBV18 and TRBJ1-5, is NAGVMQNPRHLVRRRGQEARLRCSPMKGHSHVYWYRQLPEEGLKFMVYLQKENIIDESGMPKERFSAEFPKEGPSILRIQQVVRGDSAAYFCASSPLGGLGGNQPQHFGDGTRLSIL.

Concerning this clone itself: Other nucleotide sequences from this sample produce the same CDR3. This chain joins TRBV6-5 and TRBJ2-2; the D is unclear. The CDR3 is made up of 13 amino acids. Germline V gene lookup returns CDR1 MNHEY and CDR2 SVGAGI. V gave up 2 bases and J gave up 4 bases, with 5 bases separating them. DNA of the CDR3: TGTGCCAGCAGTTACCCGGGCACCGGGGAGCTGTTTTTT. It encodes CASSYPGTGELFF.

The chain employs TRBV19 and TRBJ1-5, with TRBD1 identical over 10 bases. This CDR3 contains 18 residues. J lost 0 bases, V lost 7 bases, and 12 bases had no gene match. In germline, CDR1 is LNHDA, CDR2 SQIVND (reference sequence). The CDR3 DNA reads as TGTGCCAGTAAGACCCGGGGACAGGGGAAGTATAGCAATCAGCCCCAGCATTTT. Protein: CASKTRGQGKYSNQPQHF.

The V gene is TRBV7-2, the J gene TRBJ2-7; D gene unclear. The V gene lost 0 bases and the J gene lost 0 bases, with 3 bases spanning the gap. The CDR3 length is 13 residues. CDR1 is SGHTA, CDR2 FQGNSA, per germline. In DNA, the CDR3 is TGTGCCAGCAGCTTAGCACACTCCTACGAGCAGTACTTC. It translates to CASSLAHSYEQYF.

The chain couples TRBV4-1 to TRBJ2-7; 9 bases fit TRBD2. In germline, CDR1 is MGHRA, CDR2 YSYEKL. This CDR3 has 15 residues. The J segment lost 3 bases and the V segment lost 6 bases, leaving 9 bases of the junction unmatched. CDR3 DNA: TGCGCCAGCAGACAATTAGCGGGAGAGCTCTACGAGCAGTACTTC. Amino acids: CASRQLAGELYEQYF.

The V gene is TRBV3-1 (or the pseudogene TRBV3-2), the J gene TRBJ2-2; D uncertain. CDR3 size: 13 residues. Germline CDR1 is LGHDT and CDR2 is YNNKEL (reference sequence). V was cut by 6 bases and J by 3 bases, with 8 bases left in between. CDR3 residues: CASRYTYTGELFF. The CDR3 bases are TGTGCCAGCAGGTATACTTACACCGGGGAGCTGTTTTTT.

V and J are TRBV6-5 and TRBJ2-7, with D perhaps matching TRBD2 (6 bases). Germline V gives CDR1 MNHEY, CDR2 SVGAGI. Trimming shortened V by 6 bases and J by 4 bases, and 19 bases separated the two germline ends. The CDR3 is 15 residues long. The DNA of the CDR3 is TGTGCCAGCAGGTTCGATGCCCCGGGGGATTACGAGCAGTACTTC. Translation gives CASRFDAPGDYEQYF.

The chain carries TRBV3-1 (or the pseudogene TRBV3-2) and TRBJ1-5, with 8 bases fitting TRBD1. This CDR3 is 14 amino acids long. The V segment lost 2 bases and the J segment 7 bases; nucleotides outside the gene matches: 4. Germline V CDR1 and CDR2: LGHDT, YNNKEL (reference sequence). The CDR3 here is CASSQQQGGQPQHF. Here the CDR3 DNA reads TGTGCCAGCAGCCAACAACAGGGGGGGCAGCCCCAGCATTTT.

This clone was seen just once. The CDR3 sequence: CASSSIAGGETQYF. As DNA, the CDR3 is TGTGCCAGCAGTTCTATAGCGGGAGGGGAGACCCAGTACTTC. This chain joins TRBV6-5 and TRBJ2-5; 11 nucleotides match TRBD2. Germline values: CDR1 MNHEY, CDR2 SVGAGI. This CDR3 contains 14 residues. V lost 4 bases to trimming and J lost 5 bases; unmatched junction nucleotides: 3.

This chain joins TRBV2 and TRBJ2-7; 9 bases fit TRBD1. The trim removed 8 bases at V and 5 bases at J, leaving 4 bases unmatched. There are 12 residues in the CDR3. CDR1 and CDR2 (germline): SNHLY, FYNNEI. The CDR3 loop reads CASSRDRDEQYF. CDR3 nucleotides: TGTGCCAGCTCTCGGGACAGGGACGAGCAGTACTTC.

The rearrangement joins TRBV28 to TRBJ1-1, with D unresolved. Deletions cut 3 bases from V and 1 base from J, with 6 bases between. The CDR3 runs to 13 residues. CDR1 and CDR2 from the germline V gene are MDHEN and SYDVKM. CDR3 protein: CASSFTGNTEAFF. The DNA of the CDR3 is TGTGCCAGCAGTTTTACCGGGAACACTGAAGCTTTCTTT.

J is TRBJ1-5 and V is TRBV28; the D is unclear. Trimming shortened V by 9 bases and J by 7 bases, and 13 bases separated the two germline ends. Germline V gene data show CDR1 as MDHEN and CDR2 as SYDVKM. This CDR3 contains 12 residues. This CDR3 is CARGRPGQPQHF. As DNA, the CDR3 is TGTGCCAGGGGGAGACCCGGCCAGCCCCAGCATTTT. The variable domain in full, completed from reference TRBV28 and TRBJ1-5, reads DVKVTQSSRYLVKRTGEKVFLECVQDMDHENMFWYRQDPGLGLRLIYFSYDVKMKEKGDIPEGYSVSREKKERFSLILESASTNQTSMYLCARGRPGQPQHFGDGTRLSIL.

The chain joins TRBV4-1 to TRBJ2-5; maybe TRBD2 (5 bases). V lost 3 bases, J lost 1 base, and 18 bases lay in between. The CDR3 extends over 17 amino acids. Germline CDR1 and CDR2: MGHRA and YSYEKL. The CDR3 DNA reads as TGCGCCAGCAGCCATCCCGCGGGCGTAGCGATCCAAGAGACCCAGTACTTC. The encoded protein is CASSHPAGVAIQETQYF.

The chain couples TRBV19 to TRBJ1-5; the D gene is possibly TRBD1 (6 bases). V was trimmed by 9 bases and J by 0 bases, leaving 15 bases between them. Germline V gives CDR1 LNHDA, CDR2 SQIVND (reference sequence). This CDR3 is 15 amino acids long. The CDR3 nucleotides read TGTGCCAGCCAAAGCGGACAGCATAGCAATCAGCCCCAGCATTTT. Translated: CASQSGQHSNQPQHF.

The V and J genes are TRBV4-1 and TRBJ1-5; no clear D gene. V gave up 6 bases and J gave up 7 bases, with 19 bases separating them. Germline V gene lookup returns CDR1 MGHRA and CDR2 YSYEKL. The CDR3 contains 15 residues. The CDR3 reads CASSQRYHEEQPQHF. CDR3 DNA sequence: TGCGCCAGCAGTCAAAGATACCACGAGGAGCAGCCCCAGCATTTT.

The rearrangement joins TRBV9 to TRBJ1-6; D may be TRBD1 (6 bases). CDR1 and CDR2 (germline): SGDLS, YYNGEE. The CDR3 is 15 residues long. V was shortened by 2 bases and J by 7 bases, with 13 bases between the two germline ends. CDR3 amino acids: CASSVRGAENSPLHF. Written as DNA, the CDR3 is TGTGCCAGCAGCGTCCGGGGGGCGGAGAATTCACCCCTCCACTTT.

The chain recombines TRBV9 with TRBJ2-2; maybe TRBD2 (5 bases). The CDR3 length is 13 residues. The germline V and J ends were trimmed by 0 bases and 8 bases, with 8 bases remaining between them. The germline gives CDR1 SGDLS, CDR2 YYNGEE. CDR3 amino acids: CASSVAVAGELFF. The CDR3 nucleotides are TGTGCCAGCAGCGTAGCCGTAGCGGGGGAGCTGTTTTTT.

The CDR3 here is CASSDGPGVGGYTF. The CDR3 DNA follows: TGCGCCAGCAGTGACGGGCCAGGGGTGGGCGGCTACACCTTC. This sequence joins TRBV10-2 and TRBJ1-2; D perhaps matches TRBD1 (6 bases). This CDR3 region has 14 residues. Germline V gene sequence: CDR1 WSHSY, CDR2 SAAADI. V lost 3 bases to trimming and J lost 8 bases, with 16 bases between them.